The rows below give T cell receptor beta chains drawn from one sample of a study of blood T cell repertoires in COVID-19. Profiled with immunoSEQ multiplex PCR; TCRdb holds only in-frame clones, not every one. The sample includes under 350,000 clones, 65% to 90% of them seen just once. Specimen: PBMCs or T cells enriched from blood (not recorded which). These TCRs come from a woman in her thirties or forties with acute COVID-19. The CDR3 runs from the conserved cysteine through the conserved F or W. The D gene is left open where the match is weak. A clone size is listed for some rows: how often the clone was seen (once, few, many), or a class if it is expanded.

v_call: TRBV16; clone_size: NA; d_call: TRBD1; j_call: TRBJ1-1; cdr3_nt: TGTGCCAGCAGCCAATCAGGACAGGGGAACACTGAAGCTTTCTTT; cdr3_aa: CASSQSGQGNTEAFF
v_call: TRBV7-9; clone_size: many; d_call: NA; j_call: TRBJ1-1; cdr3_nt: TGTGCCAGCAGCCCTGAGGGGGGGGGCACTGAAGCTTTCTTT; cdr3_aa: CASSPEGGGTEAFF
v_call: TRBV27; clone_size: NA; d_call: NA; j_call: TRBJ2-3; cdr3_nt: TGTGCCAGCAGTTTAAGGCGGCGAGATACGCAGTATTTT; cdr3_aa: CASSLRRRDTQYF
v_call: TRBV5-4; clone_size: medium-sized; d_call: TRBD2; j_call: TRBJ2-3; cdr3_nt: TGTGCCAGCAGCTTGGGAGAGCGGGGGGATACGCAGTATTTT; cdr3_aa: CASSLGERGDTQYF
v_call: TRBV7-2; clone_size: NA; d_call: NA; j_call: TRBJ2-2; cdr3_nt: TGTGCCAGCAGCCCCCTGCGGTACACCGGGGAGCTGTTTTTT; cdr3_aa: CASSPLRYTGELFF
v_call: TRBV15; clone_size: NA; d_call: TRBD1; j_call: TRBJ1-2; cdr3_nt: TGTGCCACCAGCAGCGGGGACAGGAGCGGGGACTATGGCTACACCTTC; cdr3_aa: CATSSGDRSGDYGYTF
v_call: TRBV19; clone_size: NA; d_call: NA; j_call: TRBJ1-6; cdr3_nt: TGTGCCAGTAGTAGAGGGAATAATTCACCCCTCCACTTT; cdr3_aa: CASSRGNNSPLHF
v_call: TRBV28; clone_size: NA; d_call: TRBD1; j_call: TRBJ1-1; cdr3_nt: TGTGCCAGCACCCTACAGGGGTTCGCTGAAGCTTTCTTT; cdr3_aa: CASTLQGFAEAFF
v_call: TRBV7-9; clone_size: NA; d_call: TRBD2; j_call: TRBJ2-3; cdr3_nt: TGTGCCAGCAGCTTACCGAGTCTGCGGGAGGGCACAGATACGCAGTATTTT; cdr3_aa: CASSLPSLREGTDTQYF
v_call: TRBV7-2; clone_size: NA; d_call: TRBD1; j_call: TRBJ2-5; cdr3_nt: TGTGCCAGCAGCCCAGGGGACAGGGCGTGGGTGGAGACCCAGTACTTC; cdr3_aa: CASSPGDRAWVETQYF
v_call: TRBV3-1/TRBV3-2; clone_size: NA; d_call: NA; j_call: TRBJ1-4; cdr3_nt: TGTGCCAGCAGCCAAGCCGTGCAGGGCGCTAATGAAAAACTGTTTTTT; cdr3_aa: CASSQAVQGANEKLFF
v_call: TRBV5-4; clone_size: NA; d_call: TRBD1; j_call: TRBJ1-3; cdr3_nt: TGTGCCAGCAGCCATGGGAGAGACAGGGGGAGTGGAAACACCATATATTTT; cdr3_aa: CASSHGRDRGSGNTIYF
v_call: TRBV6-6; clone_size: NA; d_call: TRBD1; j_call: TRBJ2-1; cdr3_nt: TGTGCCAGCAACGGCGGGACAGGGGCCCCCAATGAGCAGTTCTTC; cdr3_aa: CASNGGTGAPNEQFF
v_call: TRBV19; clone_size: NA; d_call: NA; j_call: TRBJ1-2; cdr3_nt: TGTGCCAGTAGTACAGAACAGGGTAGGGGAAACTATGGCTACACCTTC; cdr3_aa: CASSTEQGRGNYGYTF
v_call: TRBV13; clone_size: NA; d_call: NA; j_call: TRBJ2-7; cdr3_nt: TGTGCCAGCAGCTTAGTTGGAGTATACGAGCAGTACTTC; cdr3_aa: CASSLVGVYEQYF
v_call: TRBV29-1; clone_size: once; d_call: NA; j_call: TRBJ1-1; cdr3_nt: TGCAGCGTCGCCCAAGGGGTGAACACTGAAGCTTTCTTT; cdr3_aa: CSVAQGVNTEAFF
v_call: TRBV2; clone_size: NA; d_call: TRBD1; j_call: TRBJ2-7; cdr3_nt: TGTGCCAGCAGTGAGAGGCCGGGGACAGTCTCCTACGAGCAGTACTTC; cdr3_aa: CASSERPGTVSYEQYF
v_call: TRBV7-9; clone_size: NA; d_call: TRBD1; j_call: TRBJ2-3; cdr3_nt: TGTGCCAGCAGCTTAGGACAGGGGGACACAGATACGCAGTATTTT; cdr3_aa: CASSLGQGDTDTQYF
v_call: TRBV4-3; clone_size: NA; d_call: TRBD1; j_call: TRBJ2-1; cdr3_nt: TGCGCCAGCAGCCAAGGACAGGGTCCCTACAATGAGCAGTTCTTC; cdr3_aa: CASSQGQGPYNEQFF
v_call: TRBV28; clone_size: NA; d_call: NA; j_call: TRBJ1-2; cdr3_nt: TGTGCCAGTTTGGTCCCTCCGCCAGGCTATGGCTACACCTTC; cdr3_aa: CASLVPPPGYGYTF
v_call: TRBV7-9; clone_size: NA; d_call: TRBD1; j_call: TRBJ1-1; cdr3_nt: TGTGCCAGCAGCTTGACAGGGGGCACTGAAGCTTTCTTT; cdr3_aa: CASSLTGGTEAFF
v_call: TRBV9; clone_size: once; d_call: TRBD2; j_call: TRBJ2-1; cdr3_nt: TGTGCCAGCAGCGTAGTGGGGGAGGGCCGGGATGAGCAGTTCTTC; cdr3_aa: CASSVVGEGRDEQFF
v_call: TRBV27; clone_size: NA; d_call: TRBD1; j_call: TRBJ2-2; cdr3_nt: TGTGCCAGCAGGAGACAGGGCATGGACGGGGAGCTGTTTTTT; cdr3_aa: CASRRQGMDGELFF
v_call: TRBV6-2/TRBV6-3; clone_size: NA; d_call: TRBD1; j_call: TRBJ1-1; cdr3_nt: TGTGCCAGCAGTTACGACGGGACAGGGGTGGCCATGAACACTGAAGCTTTCTTT; cdr3_aa: CASSYDGTGVAMNTEAFF
v_call: TRBV5-1; clone_size: NA; d_call: NA; j_call: TRBJ1-4; cdr3_nt: TGCGCCAGCAGCTTGGCCTCGGGGTACGGGGGTGAAAAACTGTTTTTT; cdr3_aa: CASSLASGYGGEKLFF
v_call: TRBV5-1; clone_size: NA; d_call: NA; j_call: TRBJ2-7; cdr3_nt: TGCGCCAGCAGCTTGGATCCGGGAGCGTCAAACGAGCAGTACTTC; cdr3_aa: CASSLDPGASNEQYF
v_call: TRBV3-1/TRBV3-2; clone_size: NA; d_call: TRBD1; j_call: TRBJ2-7; cdr3_nt: TGTGCCAGCAGCCAAACCCCGGGACAGGTCTACGAGCAGTACTTC; cdr3_aa: CASSQTPGQVYEQYF
v_call: TRBV10-3; clone_size: NA; d_call: NA; j_call: TRBJ1-6; cdr3_nt: TGTGCCATCAGTGAGTCGAAGGAGCCTTATAATTCACCCCTCCACTTT; cdr3_aa: CAISESKEPYNSPLHF
v_call: TRBV11-3; clone_size: NA; d_call: NA; j_call: TRBJ2-1; cdr3_nt: TGTGCCAGCAGCTTACAGGGGTCTGAGCAGTTCTTC; cdr3_aa: CASSLQGSEQFF
v_call: TRBV6-2/TRBV6-3; clone_size: NA; d_call: NA; j_call: TRBJ1-2; cdr3_nt: TGTGCCAGCAGTTACTCGTCTTTAGCTCCTAACTATGGCTACACCTTC; cdr3_aa: CASSYSSLAPNYGYTF
v_call: TRBV12-3/TRBV12-4; clone_size: NA; d_call: NA; j_call: TRBJ2-3; cdr3_nt: TGTGCCAGCAGTTTAAATAGTGCAGATACGCAGTATTTT; cdr3_aa: CASSLNSADTQYF
v_call: TRBV4-1; clone_size: NA; d_call: NA; j_call: TRBJ1-2; cdr3_nt: TGCGCCAGCAGCCAAGAAGGCGGGCTCTTGGGCTATGGCTACACCTTC; cdr3_aa: CASSQEGGLLGYGYTF